The rows below give T cell receptor beta chains drawn from one sample of a study of cytomegalovirus exposure and HLA in healthy donors. The repertoire was sequenced with immunoSEQ multiplex PCR; TCRdb's copy has only in-frame clones and lacks some. The data hold some 130,000 clones, with 77% observed a single time. The specimen was PBMCs. These receptors originate from a male donor in good health and CMV-seropositive. CDR3s include the opening cysteine and the closing phenylalanine or tryptophan. D genes are given only for firm matches. Some rows mark clone size as missing; the rest say once, few, many or name a class of expanded clone.

d_gene | j_gene | len | v_gene | abundance | CDR3nt | CDR3aa
. | TRBJ2-5 | 15 | TRBV28 | . | TGTGCCAGCAGTTTATATGCGGGGAGAACAGAGACCCAGTACTTC | CASSLYAGRTETQYF
. | TRBJ2-7 | 14 | TRBV21-1 | . | TGTGCCAGCAGCACCCCCGGACAGGGGTACGAGCAGTACTTC | CASSTPGQGYEQYF
. | TRBJ2-2 | 17 | TRBV28 | . | TGTGCCAGCACCTCTCGGGGGACTCCCTCGAACACCGGGGAGCTGTTTTTT | CASTSRGTPSNTGELFF
TRBD1 | TRBJ1-4 | 15 | TRBV7-2 | . | TGTGCCAGCAGCTCACCGGGACAGGCTAATGAAAAACTGTTTTTT | CASSSPGQANEKLFF
TRBD1 | TRBJ2-3 | 14 | TRBV5-4 | . | TGTGCCAGCAGCTACGCAGGGGGCGTAGATACGCAGTATTTT | CASSYAGGVDTQYF
. | TRBJ2-5 | 14 | TRBV19 | . | TGTGCCAGTAGTGTCCCCGGGTCGCTGGGGACCCAGTACTTC | CASSVPGSLGTQYF
TRBD1 | TRBJ1-2 | 13 | TRBV28 | . | TGTGCCAGCAGAGAAACAGGGGATTATGGCTACACCTTC | CASRETGDYGYTF
TRBD1 | TRBJ2-7 | 14 | TRBV6-1 | . | TGTGCCAGCAGAGCAATGGGACAGGGGTACGAGCAGTACTTC | CASRAMGQGYEQYF
. | TRBJ2-7 | 14 | TRBV7-2 | . | TGTGCCAGCAGCTTAGTCTCTAACTCCTACGAGCAGTACTTC | CASSLVSNSYEQYF
TRBD2 | TRBJ2-7 | 13 | TRBV27 | . | TGTGCCAGCCGATTAGCGGGAGGCTACGAGCAGTACTTC | CASRLAGGYEQYF
TRBD2 | TRBJ2-3 | 17 | TRBV7-3 | . | TGTGCCAGCAGCTCGACTAGCGGGAGCGTTCCCACAGATACGCAGTATTTT | CASSSTSGSVPTDTQYF
TRBD2 | TRBJ2-3 | 14 | TRBV5-4 | . | TGTGCCAGCACCGCGGGGGGCAGCACAGATACGCAGTATTTT | CASTAGGSTDTQYF
TRBD2 | TRBJ2-1 | 18 | TRBV10-2 | . | TGCGCCAGCAGTGAAAAGACTAGCGGGAGTCGTCACCGGGATGAGCAGTTCTTC | CASSEKTSGSRHRDEQFF
. | TRBJ2-7 | 13 | TRBV11-3 | . | TGTGCCAGCAGCTTAGGCTACGGCTACGAGCAGTACTTC | CASSLGYGYEQYF
TRBD1 | TRBJ2-7 | 15 | TRBV5-4 | . | TGTGCCAGCAGCCCTCCGGGACAGGGTATCCACGAGCAGTACTTC | CASSPPGQGIHEQYF
. | TRBJ1-2 | 12 | TRBV6-1 | once | TGTGCCAGCAGTGAACGCGTTTTGGGCTACACCTTC | CASSERVLGYTF
. | TRBJ2-3 | 11 | TRBV28 | . | TGTGCCAGCAGTTTATTCAGGGAGCAGTATTTT | CASSLFREQYF
. | TRBJ2-3 | 16 | TRBV27 | . | TGTGCCAGCAGTCCCTCAGTTGGAGTAGTAGTAGATACGCAGTATTTT | CASSPSVGVVVDTQYF
TRBD2 | TRBJ2-3 | 16 | TRBV7-2 | . | TGTGCCAGCAGTTGGACTAGCGGCTCGTCGGTCAGTACGCAGTATTTT | CASSWTSGSSVSTQYF
TRBD2 | TRBJ2-7 | 14 | TRBV11-2 | . | TGTGCCAGCAGCCTCTCTAGCGGGATTTACGAGCAGTACTTC | CASSLSSGIYEQYF
. | TRBJ2-1 | 14 | TRBV7-9 | . | TGTGCCAGCAGCTTGCTAGGGACTTACAATGAGCAGTTCTTC | CASSLLGTYNEQFF
. | TRBJ2-2 | 15 | TRBV19 | . | TGTGCCAGTAGTATTGGCCCTGAGGGCACCGGGGAGCTGTTTTTT | CASSIGPEGTGELFF
TRBD2 | TRBJ2-7 | 15 | TRBV5-1 | few | TGCGCCAGCAGCCCTGGAGCGGGGGGATCCCACGAGCAGTACTTC | CASSPGAGGSHEQYF
TRBD1 | TRBJ1-4 | 14 | TRBV7-2 | few | TGTGCCAGCTCCAAGGGGGCCCGTAATGAAAAACTGTTTTTT | CASSKGARNEKLFF
TRBD1 | TRBJ1-4 | 15 | TRBV7-8 | . | TGTGCCAGCAGCTTCCCGACAGGGCGGGGTGAAAAACTGTTTTTT | CASSFPTGRGEKLFF
TRBD1 | TRBJ1-1 | 14 | TRBV5-1 | . | TGCGCCAGCAGCCCGACGACAGGGTCGGGTGAAGCTTTCTTT | CASSPTTGSGEAFF
. | TRBJ2-1 | 16 | TRBV11-2 | . | TGTGCCAGCAGCTTAGATTATGGGCGTCTCGGCGATGAGCAGTTCTTC | CASSLDYGRLGDEQFF
TRBD1 | TRBJ2-1 | 16 | TRBV15 | . | TGTGCCACCAGCAGAGACCGGACAGGCTCCTACAATGAGCAGTTCTTC | CATSRDRTGSYNEQFF
. | TRBJ2-1 | 19 | TRBV27 | . | TGTGCCAGCAGTTTATACGGCTATTCGGCGGGGCCTCTATACAATGAGCAGTTCTTC | CASSLYGYSAGPLYNEQFF
. | TRBJ2-3 | 16 | TRBV29-1 | . | TGCAGCGTGTTGGGGGGACCAATCTCTAGCACAGATACGCAGTATTTT | CSVLGGPISSTDTQYF
TRBD2 | TRBJ2-5 | 15 | TRBV7-6 | . | TGTGCCAGCAGCTTAGGAGGTAGCGGGGAGGGGACCCAGTACTTC | CASSLGGSGEGTQYF
. | TRBJ1-4 | 11 | TRBV29-1 | . | TGCAGCGTTGTGGGCATCGAAAAACTGTTTTTT | CSVVGIEKLFF
TRBD2 | TRBJ2-2 | 16 | TRBV11-3 | . | TGTGCCAGCAGCACCCGTAGCGGGGGGAACACCGGGGAGCTGTTTTTT | CASSTRSGGNTGELFF
TRBD1 | TRBJ2-5 | 12 | TRBV2 | few | TGTGCCGGACAGGGATCTGGTGAGACCCAGTACTTC | CAGQGSGETQYF
TRBD1 | TRBJ2-1 | 15 | TRBV6-1 | . | TGTGCCAGCAGTGATTACAGGGGGAGTTACGATGAGCAGTTCTTC | CASSDYRGSYDEQFF
. | TRBJ2-5 | 15 | TRBV6-4 | . | TGTGCCAGCAGCCCCCCGGAGGGGGCCCGGGAGACCCAGTACTTC | CASSPPEGARETQYF
TRBD2 | TRBJ2-5 | 14 | TRBV9 | few | TGTGCCAGCAGCTCCGGGACTAGCTTTGAGACCCAGTACTTC | CASSSGTSFETQYF
. | TRBJ2-1 | 17 | TRBV7-3 | few | TGTGCCAGCAGCTTAACCCTAGCGAGGAGCTCCTACAATGAGCAGTTCTTC | CASSLTLARSSYNEQFF
. | TRBJ2-2 | 15 | TRBV6-1 | . | TGTGCCAGCAGTGAAGCCACACTAGCAGGCGGGGAGCTGTTTTTT | CASSEATLAGGELFF
. | TRBJ2-7 | 17 | TRBV13 | . | TGTGCCAGCAGCTTGGGGGACATTTCCGAACTAATCAGCGAGCAGTACTTC | CASSLGDISELISEQYF
TRBD1 | TRBJ2-5 | 9 | TRBV28 | . | TGTGCCAGCGGGGACAGGTCGTACTTC | CASGDRSYF
TRBD2 | TRBJ2-2 | 16 | TRBV5-1 | few | TGCGCCAGCAGCTTACTAGCGGGGGCGAACACCGGGGAGCTGTTTTTT | CASSLLAGANTGELFF